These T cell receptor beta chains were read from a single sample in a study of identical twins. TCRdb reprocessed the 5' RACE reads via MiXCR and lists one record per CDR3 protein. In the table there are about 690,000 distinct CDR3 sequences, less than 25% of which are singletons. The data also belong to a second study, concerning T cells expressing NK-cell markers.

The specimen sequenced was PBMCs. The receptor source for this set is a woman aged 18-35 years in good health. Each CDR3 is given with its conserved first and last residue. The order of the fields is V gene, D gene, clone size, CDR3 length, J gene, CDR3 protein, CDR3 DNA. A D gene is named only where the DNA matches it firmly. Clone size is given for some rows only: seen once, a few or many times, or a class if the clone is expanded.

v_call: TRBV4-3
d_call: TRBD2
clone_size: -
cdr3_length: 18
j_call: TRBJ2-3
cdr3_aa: CASSQGRTSGRATDTQYF
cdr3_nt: TGCGCCAGCAGCCAGGGAAGGACTAGCGGGAGGGCAACAGATACGCAGTATTTT

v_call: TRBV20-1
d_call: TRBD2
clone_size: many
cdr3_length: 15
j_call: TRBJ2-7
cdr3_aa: CSARDPAGGVYEQYF
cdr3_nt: TGCAGTGCTAGAGATCCAGCGGGGGGGGTATACGAGCAGTACTTC

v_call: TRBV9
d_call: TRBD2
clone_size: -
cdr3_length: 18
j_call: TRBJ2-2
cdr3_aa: CASSPRFGAGGNTGELFF
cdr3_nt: TGTGCCAGCAGCCCCCGTTTTGGAGCGGGAGGGAACACCGGGGAGCTGTTTTTT

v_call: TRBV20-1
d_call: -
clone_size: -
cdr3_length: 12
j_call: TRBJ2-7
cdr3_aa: CSARPGAYEQYF
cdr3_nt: TGCAGTGCTCGACCCGGGGCCTACGAGCAGTACTTC

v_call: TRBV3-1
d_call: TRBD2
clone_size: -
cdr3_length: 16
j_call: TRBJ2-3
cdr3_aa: CASSQGGGRRSDTQYF
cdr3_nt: TGTGCCAGCAGCCAAGGTGGCGGGAGAAGATCAGATACGCAGTATTTT

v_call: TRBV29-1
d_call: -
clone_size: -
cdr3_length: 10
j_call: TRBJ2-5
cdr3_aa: CSVAGETQYF
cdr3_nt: TGCAGCGTTGCGGGGGAGACCCAGTACTTC

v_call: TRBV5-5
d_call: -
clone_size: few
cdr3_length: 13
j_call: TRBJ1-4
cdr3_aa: CASRGGGDEKLFF
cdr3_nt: TGTGCCAGCAGAGGGGGGGGAGATGAAAAACTGTTTTTT

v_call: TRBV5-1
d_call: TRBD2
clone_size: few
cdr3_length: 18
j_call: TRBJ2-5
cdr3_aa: CASSPGLAGAIGRETQYF
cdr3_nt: TGCGCCAGCAGCCCGGGACTAGCGGGGGCCATTGGGAGGGAGACCCAGTACTTT

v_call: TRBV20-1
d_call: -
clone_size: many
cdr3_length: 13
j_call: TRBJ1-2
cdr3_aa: CSASPGVVGGYTF
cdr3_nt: TGCAGTGCTAGCCCAGGGGTTGTCGGCGGCTACACCTTC

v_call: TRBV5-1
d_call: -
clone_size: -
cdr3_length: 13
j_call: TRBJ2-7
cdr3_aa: CASSFADRYEQYF
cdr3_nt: TGCGCCAGCAGCTTTGCAGACCGCTACGAGCAGTACTTC

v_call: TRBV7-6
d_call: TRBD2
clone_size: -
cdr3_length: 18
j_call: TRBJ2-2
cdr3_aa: CASSLVLLAGTNTGELFF
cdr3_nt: TGTGCCAGCAGCTTAGTTCTGCTAGCGGGGACCAACACCGGGGAGCTGTTTTTT

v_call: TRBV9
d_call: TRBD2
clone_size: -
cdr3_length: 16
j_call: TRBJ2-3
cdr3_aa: CASSDRLAGGPDTQYF
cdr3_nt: TGTGCCAGCAGCGATCGACTAGCGGGAGGGCCAGATACGCAGTATTTT

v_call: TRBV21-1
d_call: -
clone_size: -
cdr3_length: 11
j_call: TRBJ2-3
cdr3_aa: CARRQCDTQYF
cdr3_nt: TGTGCCAGACGTCAGTGCGATACGCAGTATTTT

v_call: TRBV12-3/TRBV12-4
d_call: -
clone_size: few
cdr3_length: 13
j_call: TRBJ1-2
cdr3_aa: CASSLNWIYGYTF
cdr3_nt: TGTGCCAGCAGTCTTAACTGGATCTATGGCTACACCTTC

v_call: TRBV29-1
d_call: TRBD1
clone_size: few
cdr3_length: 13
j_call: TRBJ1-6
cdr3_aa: CSVGQGGPSPLHF
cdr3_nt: TGCAGCGTGGGACAGGGTGGACCTTCACCCCTCCACTTT

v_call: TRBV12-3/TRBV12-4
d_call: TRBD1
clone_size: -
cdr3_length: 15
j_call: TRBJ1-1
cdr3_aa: CASRGTGWENTEAFF
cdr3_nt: TGTGCCAGCAGGGGGACAGGGTGGGAGAACACTGAAGCTTTCTTT

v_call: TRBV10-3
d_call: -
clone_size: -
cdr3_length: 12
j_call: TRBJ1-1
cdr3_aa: CAISDWAQEAFF
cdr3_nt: TGTGCCATCAGTGACTGGGCCCAAGAAGCTTTCTTT

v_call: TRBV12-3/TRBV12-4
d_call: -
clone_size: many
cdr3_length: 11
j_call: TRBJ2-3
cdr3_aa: CASSTADTQYF
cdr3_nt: TGTGCCAGCTCGACGGCCGATACGCAGTATTTT

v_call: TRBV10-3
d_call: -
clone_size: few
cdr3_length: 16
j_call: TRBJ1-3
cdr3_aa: CAISEWQRRPGNTIYF
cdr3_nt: TGTGCCATCAGTGAATGGCAGCGGAGGCCTGGAAACACCATATATTTT